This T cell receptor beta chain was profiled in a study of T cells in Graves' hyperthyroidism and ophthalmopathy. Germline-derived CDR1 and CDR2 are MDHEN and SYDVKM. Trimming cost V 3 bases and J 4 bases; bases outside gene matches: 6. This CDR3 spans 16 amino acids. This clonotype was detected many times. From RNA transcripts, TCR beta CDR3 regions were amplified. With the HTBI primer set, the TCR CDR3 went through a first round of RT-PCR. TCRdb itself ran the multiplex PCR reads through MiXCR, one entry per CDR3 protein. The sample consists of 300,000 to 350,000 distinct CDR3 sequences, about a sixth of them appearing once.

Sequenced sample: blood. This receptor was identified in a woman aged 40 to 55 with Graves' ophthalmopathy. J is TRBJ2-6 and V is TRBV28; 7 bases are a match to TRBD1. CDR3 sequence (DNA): TGTGCCAGCAGTTTCCCCAGGGGGTCCGGGGCCAACGTCCTGACTTTC. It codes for CASSFPRGSGANVLTF.